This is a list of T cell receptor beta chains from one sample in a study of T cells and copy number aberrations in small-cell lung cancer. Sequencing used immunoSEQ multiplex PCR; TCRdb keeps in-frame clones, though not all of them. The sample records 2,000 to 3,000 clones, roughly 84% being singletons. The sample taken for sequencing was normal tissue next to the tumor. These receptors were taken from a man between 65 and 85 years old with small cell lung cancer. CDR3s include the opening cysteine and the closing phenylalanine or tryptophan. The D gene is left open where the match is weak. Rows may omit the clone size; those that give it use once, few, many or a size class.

TGTGCCAGCAGTGTTAAAGTTGGCTACACCTTC,CASSVKVGYTF,NA,NA,TRBJ1-2,TRBV7-9
TGCAGCGCCGAGTCCCTACAGAACCCCTACGAGCAGTACTTC,CSAESLQNPYEQYF,NA,NA,TRBJ2-7,TRBV29-1
TGTGCCACCTCAAGGGCCAATAGCAATCAGCCCCAGCATTTT,CATSRANSNQPQHF,NA,NA,TRBJ1-5,TRBV2
TGTGCCAGCAGCCAACTCTACAATGAGCAGTTCTTC,CASSQLYNEQFF,NA,NA,TRBJ2-1,TRBV14
TGTGCCAGCACCGAAGAACAGGGAATCTCCTACGAGCAGTACTTC,CASTEEQGISYEQYF,NA,NA,TRBJ2-7,TRBV6-1
TGTGCCAGCAGTTTAAGGCTCACTAATGAAAAACTGTTTTTT,CASSLRLTNEKLFF,NA,NA,TRBJ1-4,TRBV27
TGTGCCAGCACTCGCTCCGCAGGGTCAGGAAACACCATATATTTT,CASTRSAGSGNTIYF,NA,NA,TRBJ1-3,TRBV6-6
TGTGCCAGCTCCCTTAGACAGGGGAAGGATGAGCAGTTCTTC,CASSLRQGKDEQFF,TRBD1,NA,TRBJ2-1,TRBV18
TGTGCCAGCAGCGTTCCAGCGGGAGAGAGCCTCCAAGAGACCCAGTACTTC,CASSVPAGESLQETQYF,TRBD2,NA,TRBJ2-5,TRBV9
TGTGCCAGCAATCTGGGGACAGGATCGAACACTGAAGCTTTCTTT,CASNLGTGSNTEAFF,TRBD1,few,TRBJ1-1,TRBV27
TGTGCCTGGAGCGGGACGGCTCTTGCCGGGGAGCTGTTTTTT,CAWSGTALAGELFF,NA,NA,TRBJ2-2,TRBV30
TGTGCCAGCAGCCAACAGGCCGGGGGAGGAGACGAGCAGTACTTC,CASSQQAGGGDEQYF,NA,NA,TRBJ2-7,TRBV16
TGCGCCAGCAGTTCCTCGGGGACCGGGGAGCTGTTTTTT,CASSSSGTGELFF,NA,NA,TRBJ2-2,TRBV5-1
TGCGCCAGCAGTAGCGGGGCGAACACCGGGGAGCTGTTTTTT,CASSSGANTGELFF,TRBD2,NA,TRBJ2-2,TRBV5-1
TGTGCCAGCTCAACGGACAAGAACACTGAAGCTTTCTTT,CASSTDKNTEAFF,NA,NA,TRBJ1-1,TRBV18
TGTGCCAGTGCCCAGGAGGGGGAGACCCAGTACTTC,CASAQEGETQYF,NA,NA,TRBJ2-5,TRBV19
TGTGCCAGCAGCGCCACTATTTCGACAGGCTCTGGAAACACCATATATTTT,CASSATISTGSGNTIYF,NA,NA,TRBJ1-3,TRBV9
TGTGCCAGTAATTTTCAGGGGGGGAATCAGCCCCAGCATTTT,CASNFQGGNQPQHF,TRBD1,NA,TRBJ1-5,TRBV19
TGCAGCGTCCGAGCCATGACCAATGAGCAGTTCTTC,CSVRAMTNEQFF,NA,once,TRBJ2-1,TRBV29-1
TGTGCCAGCAGTGTGACAGGGGATATCAATCAGCCCCAGCATTTT,CASSVTGDINQPQHF,TRBD1,NA,TRBJ1-5,TRBV2
TGTGCTAGTGGCCTGGGACAGGGGGAAGATACGCAGTATTTT,CASGLGQGEDTQYF,TRBD1,NA,TRBJ2-3,TRBV12-5
TGTGCCAGTAGTTTTTCAACAGGGGGCCTGGTGCACACTGAAGCTTTCTTT,CASSFSTGGLVHTEAFF,TRBD1,NA,TRBJ1-1,TRBV19
TGTGCCAGCAGTGGCGGATTAAGGGGTGGCTACACCTTC,CASSGGLRGGYTF,NA,NA,TRBJ1-2,TRBV28
TGTGCCAGCAGTCCCCCGGGGGACACTGAAGCTTTCTTT,CASSPPGDTEAFF,NA,few,TRBJ1-1,TRBV2
TGTGCCAGCAGGAGGGACAGGGGGCGGGATGAAAAACTGTTTTTT,CASRRDRGRDEKLFF,TRBD1,NA,TRBJ1-4,TRBV27
TGTGCCAGCAGTGAAGCGCGTGGGGGTGCGGGCTACACCTTC,CASSEARGGAGYTF,NA,NA,TRBJ1-2,TRBV2
TGTGCCAGCAGCGAGGGGGACGGCCTTTGGACCCAGTACTTC,CASSEGDGLWTQYF,NA,large,TRBJ2-5,TRBV9
TGTGCCAGCTCACCAAGGGGCAGTAGAGACTATGGCTACACCTTC,CASSPRGSRDYGYTF,NA,NA,TRBJ1-2,TRBV18
TGTGCCAGCAGTTTACTAGCGGGGGGCACAGATACGCAGTATTTT,CASSLLAGGTDTQYF,TRBD2,NA,TRBJ2-3,TRBV27